The entry that follows covers one T cell receptor (beta chain) sequence. The data belong to a study of identical twins. V dropped 1 base and J dropped 2 bases, with 11 bases sitting between them. The germline V gene encodes CDR1 SGHDN and CDR2 FVKESK. CDR3 length equals 16 residues. TCRdb passed the 5' RACE reads through MiXCR, listing each CDR3 protein once. Of hundreds of thousands of distinct CDR3 sequences listed, 10% to 15% were seen once; the top ten hold around 1.5%. The same specimen was also included in a second study, on yellow fever vaccine responses in identical twins.

Sequencing was performed on PBMCs. The V call is TRBV14, the J call TRBJ2-2, with D perhaps being TRBD1 or TRBD2 (5 bases each). The TCR originated in a woman aged 18-29 years in good health. This CDR3 is CASSQAGAVNTGELFF. As DNA, the CDR3 is TGTGCCAGCAGCCAAGCCGGGGCCGTAAACACCGGGGAGCTGTTTTTT.